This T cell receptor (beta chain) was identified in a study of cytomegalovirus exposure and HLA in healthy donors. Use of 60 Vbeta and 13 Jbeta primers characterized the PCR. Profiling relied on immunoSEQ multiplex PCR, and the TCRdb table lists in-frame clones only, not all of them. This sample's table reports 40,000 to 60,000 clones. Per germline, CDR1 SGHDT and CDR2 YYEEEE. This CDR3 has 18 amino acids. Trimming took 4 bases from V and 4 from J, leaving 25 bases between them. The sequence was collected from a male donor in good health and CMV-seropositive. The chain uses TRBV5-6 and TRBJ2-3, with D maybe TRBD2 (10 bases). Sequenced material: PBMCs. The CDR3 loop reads CASSLQGAAGGRADTQYF. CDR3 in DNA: TGTGCCAGCAGCCTACAGGGGGCAGCGGGGGGGAGGGCAGATACGCAGTATTTT. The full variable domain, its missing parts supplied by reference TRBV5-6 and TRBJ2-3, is DAGVTQSPTHLIKTRGQQVTLRCSPKSGHDTVSWYQQALGQGPQFIFQYYEEEERQRGNFPDRFSGHQFPNYSSELNVNALLLGDSALYLCASSLQGAAGGRADTQYFGPGTRLTVL.